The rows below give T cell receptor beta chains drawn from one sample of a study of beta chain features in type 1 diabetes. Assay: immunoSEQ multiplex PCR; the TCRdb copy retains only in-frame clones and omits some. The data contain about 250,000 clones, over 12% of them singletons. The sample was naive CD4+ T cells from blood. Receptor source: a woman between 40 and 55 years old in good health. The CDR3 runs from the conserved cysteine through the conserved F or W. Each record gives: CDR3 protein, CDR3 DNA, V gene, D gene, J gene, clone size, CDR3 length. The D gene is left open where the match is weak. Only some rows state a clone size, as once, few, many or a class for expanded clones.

CASSVQGRGGRNEQFF | TGTGCCAGCAGCGTCCAGGGGCGGGGGGGCCGCAATGAGCAGTTCTTC | TRBV9 | TRBD2 | TRBJ2-1 | NA | 16
CASSVGINEKLFF | TGTGCCAGCAGTGTCGGGATTAATGAAAAACTGTTTTTT | TRBV2 | NA | TRBJ1-4 | NA | 13
CASSSGGAHEQYF | TGTGCCAGCTCTAGCGGGGGGGCCCACGAGCAGTACTTC | TRBV18 | TRBD2 | TRBJ2-7 | NA | 13
CASSLLLAGSTDTQYF | TGTGCCAGCAGCTTGTTACTAGCGGGGAGTACAGATACGCAGTATTTT | TRBV5-4 | TRBD2 | TRBJ2-3 | NA | 16
CASSSQVLKYTEAFF | TGTGCCAGCAGCTCACAGGTATTAAAATATACTGAAGCTTTCTTT | TRBV7-2 | NA | TRBJ1-1 | NA | 15
CASSELGHKSYTF | TGTGCCAGCAGTGAATTGGGCCATAAAAGCTACACCTTC | TRBV2 | NA | TRBJ1-2 | NA | 13
CASGALEQYF | TGTGCCAGCGGGGCTCTGGAGCAGTACTTC | TRBV25-1 | NA | TRBJ2-7 | few | 10
CASLSIDRPYEQYF | TGTGCCAGCCTCTCTATAGACAGGCCCTACGAGCAGTACTTC | TRBV19 | NA | TRBJ2-7 | NA | 14
CASAPWRGGGNEQFF | TGTGCCAGCGCCCCGTGGAGGGGGGGTGGCAATGAGCAGTTCTTC | TRBV7-2 | NA | TRBJ2-1 | few | 15
CASTRDRANNSPLHF | TGTGCCAGCACTAGAGACAGGGCAAATAATTCACCCCTCCACTTT | TRBV2 | TRBD1 | TRBJ1-6 | few | 15
CASSLISGGAADTQYF | TGTGCCAGCAGTTTAATATCGGGGGGGGCGGCAGATACGCAGTATTTT | TRBV28 | TRBD2 | TRBJ2-3 | few | 16